A selection of T cell receptor beta chains follows, all from one sample in a study of early T cells in non-severe SARS-CoV-2 infection. TCRdb called the 5' RACE reads again in MiXCR, with one record for every CDR3 protein. Among some 44,000 distinct CDR3 sequences listed, 5% to 6.5% were seen once. Sequencing was performed on whole blood, taken at baseline. These receptors were taken from an adult who was a healthcare worker with PCR-confirmed SARS-CoV-2 infection or an uninfected control (not recorded which). The CDR3 runs from the conserved cysteine through the conserved F or W. Fields, in order: clone size, V gene, J gene, CDR3 protein. The size entry is marked missing in some rows and otherwise reads once, few, many or a size class.

clone_size: many; v_call: TRBV29-1; j_call: TRBJ2-7; cdr3_aa: CSVAPMSRSYEQYF
clone_size: many; v_call: TRBV12-3/TRBV12-4; j_call: TRBJ2-5; cdr3_aa: CASSPTGTVETQYF
clone_size: many; v_call: TRBV11-2; j_call: TRBJ2-2; cdr3_aa: CASSFPQGGQGGELFF
clone_size: -; v_call: TRBV4-3; j_call: TRBJ2-7; cdr3_aa: CASSLRTGGSYEQYF
clone_size: few; v_call: TRBV7-6; j_call: TRBJ2-3; cdr3_aa: CASSLRTSGGTDTQYF
clone_size: many; v_call: TRBV20-1; j_call: TRBJ2-3; cdr3_aa: CSARDDWGHTDTQYF
clone_size: -; v_call: TRBV5-1; j_call: TRBJ1-6; cdr3_aa: CASSPSLGQPLTLHF
clone_size: many; v_call: TRBV7-2; j_call: TRBJ2-2; cdr3_aa: CASSLRALAGGPNTGELFF
clone_size: many; v_call: TRBV6-5; j_call: TRBJ1-5; cdr3_aa: CASSPRGRGNQPQHF
clone_size: -; v_call: TRBV5-4; j_call: TRBJ1-6; cdr3_aa: CASSQTLGTGQYNSPLHF
clone_size: few; v_call: TRBV20-1; j_call: TRBJ1-4; cdr3_aa: CSAREGVNEKLFF
clone_size: -; v_call: TRBV20-1; j_call: TRBJ2-3; cdr3_aa: CSASSAGGTDTQYF
clone_size: few; v_call: TRBV27; j_call: TRBJ1-4; cdr3_aa: CASSRQGTGANEKLFF